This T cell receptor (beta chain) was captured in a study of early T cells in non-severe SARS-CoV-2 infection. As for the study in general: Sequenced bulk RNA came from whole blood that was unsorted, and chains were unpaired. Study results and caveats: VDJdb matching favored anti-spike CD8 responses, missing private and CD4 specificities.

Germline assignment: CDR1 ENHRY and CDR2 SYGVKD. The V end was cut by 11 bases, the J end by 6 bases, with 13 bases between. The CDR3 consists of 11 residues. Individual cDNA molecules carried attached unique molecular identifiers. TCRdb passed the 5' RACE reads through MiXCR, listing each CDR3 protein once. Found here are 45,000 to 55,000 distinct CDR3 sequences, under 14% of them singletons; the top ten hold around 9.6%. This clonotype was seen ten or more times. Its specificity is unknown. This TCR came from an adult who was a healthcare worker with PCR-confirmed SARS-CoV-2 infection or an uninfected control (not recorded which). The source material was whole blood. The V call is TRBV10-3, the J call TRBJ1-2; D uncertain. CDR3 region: CAARSDDGYTF. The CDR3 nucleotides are TGTGCCGCCAGGTCTGATGATGGCTACACCTTC.